This T cell receptor (beta chain) was recorded in a study of shared clonotypes between healthy human individuals. As processed by the authors: In the immunoSEQ data, sequences were junction-only and lacked quality scores, so filtering differed. TCRdb keeps only in-frame clones here, not all; method: immunoSEQ multiplex PCR. D and trimming come from the DNA, and the V and J calls and clone size come from that table. The sample contains under 600,000 clones, roughly 85% of which appear only once. The V end was cut by 0 bases, the J end by 4 bases, with 10 bases between. Germline V lookup: CDR1 SGHDN, CDR2 FVKESK. The CDR3 covers 15 residues. Regarding the study as a whole: In having few donors, the study represented limited genetic and exposure-history diversity.

To note about this clone: The antigen remains unidentified.

Sequences were obtained from PBMCs. The chain is built from TRBV14 and TRBJ2-1; D is ambiguous. The source is a middle-aged woman in good health. Some clones in this sample may be carry-over from other donors' samples. This CDR3 is CASSQEWEGYNEQFF. The CDR3 DNA sequence: TGTGCCAGCAGCCAAGAATGGGAAGGTTACAATGAGCAGTTCTTC.